This T cell receptor beta chain was obtained from a study of cytomegalovirus exposure and HLA in healthy donors. CDR1 and CDR2 from the germline V gene are LNHDA and SQIVND (reference sequence). The J segment lost 3 bases and the V segment lost 4 bases, leaving 5 bases of the junction unmatched. This CDR3 spans 14 amino acids. Researchers ran the PCR with 60 Vbeta and 13 Jbeta primers. Sequencing used immunoSEQ multiplex PCR; TCRdb keeps in-frame clones, though not all of them. Of around 210,000 clones listed, around 80% are singletons. The specimen sequenced was PBMCs. The genes are TRBV19 and TRBJ1-1, with 7 bases that match TRBD1. The source is a boy aged 5-17 years in good health and CMV-seronegative. The CDR3, as DNA: TGTGCCAGTAGTAATGACAGGGTTTACACTGAAGCTTTCTTT. The encoded protein is CASSNDRVYTEAFF.